These 18 T cell receptor beta chains originate from one sample sequenced in a study of T cell responses to AZD1222 COVID-19 vaccine. Method: immunoSEQ multiplex PCR; TCRdb's copy keeps in-frame clones and lacks some. The sample contains about 120,000 clones, 88% of which appear only once. Specimen: peripheral blood, collected 28 days after the second AZD1222 dose. These receptor sequences come from an adult who received the AZD1222 COVID-19 vaccine.

The chain has TRBV15 and TRBJ2-7; tentative D call: TRBD2 (5 bases). V was trimmed by 2 bases and J by 0 bases, leaving 8 bases between them. CDR1 is LNHNV and CDR2 is YYDKDF in the germline V gene (reference sequence). This CDR3 comprises 14 residues. The CDR3 is CATSRPGSSYEQYF. The CDR3, as DNA: TGTGCCACCAGCAGACCGGGGAGCTCCTACGAGCAGTACTTC.

The chain carries TRBV4-2 and TRBJ1-3, with 7 bases matching TRBD1. The V segment lost 4 bases and the J segment 0 bases; nucleotides outside the gene matches: 15. CDR1 is LGHNA and CDR2 is YNFKEQ in the germline V gene. The CDR3 runs 19 residues. The CDR3 DNA sequence: TGTGCCAGCAGCCCCACGGGCCCGGGACAGAGGAACTCTGGAAACACCATATATTTT. Its translation: CASSPTGPGQRNSGNTIYF.

This clone appeared once. This chain connects TRBV19 to TRBJ2-1, with TRBD2 identical over 11 bases. J gave up 6 bases and V 2 bases, and 6 bases lay outside the gene matches. The CDR3 consists of 16 residues. The germline CDR1 and CDR2 sequences are LNHDA and SQIVND (reference sequence). The CDR3 nucleotides read TGTGCCAGTAGTATACTACTAGCGGGAGCGGTCAATGAGCAGTTCTTC. Translating gives CASSILLAGAVNEQFF. The complete variable domain, with remaining parts taken from reference TRBV19 and TRBJ2-1, reads DGGITQSPKYLFRKEGQNVTLSCEQNLNHDAMYWYRQDPGQGLRLIYYSQIVNDFQKGDIAEGYSVSREKKESFPLTVTSAQKNPTAFYLCASSILLAGAVNEQFFGPGTRLTVL.

This chain joins TRBV19 and TRBJ1-5; D is unclear. CDR3 length: 13 amino acids. From germline, CDR1 is LNHDA and CDR2 SQIVND (reference sequence). Trimming took 8 bases from V and 5 from J, leaving 13 bases between them. The CDR3 DNA reads as TGTGCCAGTGCCCAGTATGGGGATCAGCCCCAGCATTTT. Amino acids: CASAQYGDQPQHF.

The chain couples TRBV9 to TRBJ2-7, with a weak D call TRBD1 (6 bases). The CDR3 runs 17 residues. Per the germline V gene, CDR1 is SGDLS and CDR2 is YYNGEE. Trimming stripped 3 bases from V and 2 bases from J, with 21 bases between. This CDR3 reads CASSAREPGTRTYEQYF. Here the CDR3 DNA reads TGTGCCAGCAGCGCGAGGGAACCCGGGACAAGAACCTACGAGCAGTACTTC.

The rearrangement uses TRBV5-6 and TRBJ2-2; 8 bases match TRBD1. This CDR3 has 15 residues. The ends lost 4 bases at V and 6 bases at J; junction bases unmatched: 8. Germline CDR1 SGHDT, CDR2 YYEEEE. CDR3 sequence: CASSRPDRVAGELFF. Written as DNA, the CDR3 is TGTGCCAGCAGCAGACCGGACAGGGTGGCCGGGGAGCTGTTTTTT.

The chain couples TRBV13 to TRBJ2-7, with TRBD1 matching over 7 bases. Germline V gene data show CDR1 as PRHDT and CDR2 as FYEKMQ (reference sequence). This CDR3 has 14 amino acids. V lost 4 bases, J lost 3 bases, and 6 bases stayed unmatched. Here the CDR3 reads CASSSRRDSYEQYF. The CDR3 coding sequence is TGTGCCAGCAGCTCCCGACGGGACAGCTACGAGCAGTACTTC.

The rearrangement links TRBV7-6 to TRBJ2-5, with unresolved D. The CDR3 totals 14 residues. Germline values: CDR1 SGHVS, CDR2 FNYEAQ. The V end lost 0 bases, the J end lost 5 bases, and 10 bases lay between the germline ends. In DNA, the CDR3 is TGTGCCAGCAGCTTAGCCTCCCTCGGGGAGACCCAGTACTTC. Amino acids: CASSLASLGETQYF.

The chain joins TRBV24-1 to TRBJ2-3; tentative D call: TRBD2 (5 bases). The CDR3 runs 16 residues. Germline V gene lookup returns CDR1 KGHDR and CDR2 SFDVKD. Trimming removed 4 bases from V and 0 bases from J, with 13 bases in between. Here the CDR3 DNA reads TGTGCCACCAGTGACCGAGCGGACTCTAGCACAGATACGCAGTATTTT. Amino acids: CATSDRADSSTDTQYF.

The chain carries TRBV10-2 and TRBJ2-1; 11 nucleotides match TRBD2. The trim removed 6 bases at V and 1 base at J, leaving 14 bases unmatched. The CDR3 covers 19 residues. CDR1 and CDR2 from the germline V gene are WSHSY and SAAADI. In DNA form, the CDR3 reads TGCGCCAGCAGGGAACTAGCGGGAGTACGTCCTGGGTCCTACAATGAGCAGTTCTTC. Amino acid sequence: CASRELAGVRPGSYNEQFF.

The chain combines TRBV24-1 with TRBJ1-6, with no clear D. CDR3 length equals 14 residues. Germline V gives CDR1 KGHDR, CDR2 SFDVKD. V lost 3 bases to trimming and J lost 2 bases, with 4 bases between them. The CDR3 DNA reads as TGTGCCACCAGTGATGTCGCCTATAATTCACCCCTCCACTTT. Its translation is CATSDVAYNSPLHF.

This sequence joins TRBV4-1 and TRBJ2-4; 9 bases are a match to TRBD1. CDR1 MGHRA and CDR2 YSYEKL come from the germline V gene. J gave up 0 bases and V 1 base, and 10 bases lay outside the gene matches. The CDR3 runs to 19 residues. This CDR3 reads CASSQASGQGATAKNIQYF. CDR3 coding DNA: TGCGCCAGCAGCCAAGCCTCGGGACAGGGTGCCACAGCCAAAAACATTCAGTACTTC.

The CDR3 DNA sequence: TGTGCCAGCTCACCACGATCCGGGTTTGGCGGCTACACCTTC. Its protein product is CASSPRSGFGGYTF. J is TRBJ1-2 and V is TRBV18, with unresolved D. CDR3 length equals 14 residues. Germline V CDR1 and CDR2: KGHSH, LQKENI. V gave up 1 base and J gave up 8 bases, with 14 bases separating them.

The chain carries TRBV13 and TRBJ2-1; D is perhaps TRBD2 (6 bases). CDR1 and CDR2 (germline): PRHDT, FYEKMQ (reference sequence). The CDR3 loop spans 16 amino acids. V was shortened by 1 base and J by 3 bases, with 13 bases between the two germline ends. CDR3 in DNA: TGTGCCAGCAGCTTAGTAGGTGCGGGGAGCTACAATGAGCAGTTCTTC. This codes for CASSLVGAGSYNEQFF.

This chain joins TRBV27 and TRBJ1-2; no clear D gene. Germline lookup yields CDR1 MNHEY and CDR2 SMNVEV (reference sequence). This CDR3 contains 13 residues. V lost 4 bases to trimming and J lost 3 bases, with 9 bases between them. The CDR3 DNA is TGTGCCAGCAGTTCCCTGAAGGACTATGGCTACACCTTC. This encodes CASSSLKDYGYTF.

The chain employs TRBV23-1 and TRBJ2-4; 8 bases are a match to TRBD1. TRBV23-1 is recorded as an ORF, its role being uncertain. The CDR3 runs 14 residues. The ends lost 6 bases at V and 1 base at J; junction bases unmatched: 2. The chain's CDR3 is CASRRTGAKNIQYF. The DNA for the CDR3 is TGCGCCAGCAGACGGACAGGGGCCAAAAACATTCAGTACTTC.

J is TRBJ1-1 and V is TRBV3-1 (or the pseudogene TRBV3-2), with TRBD1 identical over 8 bases. The V gene's germline CDR1 is LGHDT and CDR2 YNNKEL (reference sequence). CDR3 length: 16 amino acids. V lost 3 bases, J lost 4 bases, and 10 bases stayed unmatched. This CDR3 reads CASSQYSGGHGTEAFF. For the CDR3, the DNA is TGTGCCAGCAGCCAGTACTCAGGGGGCCACGGCACTGAAGCTTTCTTT.

This chain connects TRBV4-1 to TRBJ1-5; D unclear. V lost 4 bases and J 7 bases, leaving 11 bases between the germline ends. In germline, CDR1 is MGHRA, CDR2 YSYEKL. CDR3 length equals 13 residues. CDR3 sequence: CASSLVLQQPQHF. CDR3 coding DNA: TGCGCCAGCAGCCTGGTCCTACAACAGCCCCAGCATTTT.